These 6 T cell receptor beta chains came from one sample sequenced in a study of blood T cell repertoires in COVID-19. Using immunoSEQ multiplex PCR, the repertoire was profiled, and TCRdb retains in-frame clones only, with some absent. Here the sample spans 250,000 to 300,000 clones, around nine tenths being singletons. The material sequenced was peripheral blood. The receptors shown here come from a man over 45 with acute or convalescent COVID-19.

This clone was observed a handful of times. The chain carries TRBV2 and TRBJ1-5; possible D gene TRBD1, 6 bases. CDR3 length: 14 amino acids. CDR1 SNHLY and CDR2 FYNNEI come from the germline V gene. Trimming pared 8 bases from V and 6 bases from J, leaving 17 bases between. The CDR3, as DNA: TGTGCCAGCGCCGGCGGGGGGCAGGGTCAGCCCCAGCATTTT. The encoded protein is CASAGGGQGQPQHF.

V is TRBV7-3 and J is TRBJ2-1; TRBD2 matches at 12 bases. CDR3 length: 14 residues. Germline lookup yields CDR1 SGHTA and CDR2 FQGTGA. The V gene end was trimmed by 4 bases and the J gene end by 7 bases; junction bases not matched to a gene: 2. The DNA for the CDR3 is TGTGCCAGCAGCTCTAGCGGGGGGGCAAATGAGCAGTTCTTC. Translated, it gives CASSSSGGANEQFF.

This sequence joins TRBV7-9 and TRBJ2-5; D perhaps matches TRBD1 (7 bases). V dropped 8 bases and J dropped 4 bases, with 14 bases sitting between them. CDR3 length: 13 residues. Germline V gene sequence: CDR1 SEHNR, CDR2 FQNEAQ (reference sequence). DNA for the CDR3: TGTGCCAGCGAGGAGGGGGCCGCAGAGACCCAGTACTTC. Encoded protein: CASEEGAAETQYF.

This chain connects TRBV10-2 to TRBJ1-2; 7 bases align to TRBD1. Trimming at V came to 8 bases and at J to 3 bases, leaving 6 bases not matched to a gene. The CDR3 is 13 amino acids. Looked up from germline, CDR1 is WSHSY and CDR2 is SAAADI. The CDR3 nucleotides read TGCGCCAGCGCCAGGGGGTCTGACTATGGCTACACCTTC. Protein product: CASARGSDYGYTF.

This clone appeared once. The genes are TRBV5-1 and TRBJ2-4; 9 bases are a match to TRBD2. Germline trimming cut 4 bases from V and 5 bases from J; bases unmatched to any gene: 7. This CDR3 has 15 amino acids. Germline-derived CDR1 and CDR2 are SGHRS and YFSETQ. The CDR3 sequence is CASSTGVAGENIQYF. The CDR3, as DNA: TGCGCCAGCAGCACCGGGGTAGCGGGGGAAAACATTCAGTACTTC.

The CDR3 is CASQLYLSTDTQYF. As DNA, the CDR3 is TGTGCCTCACAGTTGTACCTTAGCACAGATACGCAGTATTTT. The chain uses TRBV2 and TRBJ2-3, with unresolved D. The germline gives CDR1 SNHLY, CDR2 FYNNEI. The CDR3 spans 14 residues. Trimming cost V 11 bases and J 0 bases, with 15 bases left between them. Using reference TRBV2 and TRBJ2-3 for the parts outside the CDR3, the full variable domain is EPEVTQTPSHQVTQMGQEVILRCVPISNHLYFYWYRQILGQKVEFLVSFYNNEISEKSEIFDDQFSVERPDGSNFTLKIRSTKLEDSAMYFCASQLYLSTDTQYFGPGTRLTVL.